These 20 T cell receptor beta chains were all obtained from the same sample, sequenced in a study of T cell repertoires in cytomegalovirus infection. TCRdb re-analysed the reads in MiXCR, keeping a single row per CDR3 protein. The sample records under 150,000 distinct CDR3 sequences, about 33% being singletons. These receptors are not linked to any known antigen. The sequenced sample was CD8+ T cells from cultured PBMCs, obtained from culture after CMV antigen stimulation. The receptor set was obtained from a human donor in good health (CMV status not recorded). Some clones in this sample may be carry-over from other donors' samples.

CDR3 nucleotide sequence: TGTGCCAGTAGTATAAGGACTAGCTGGGTTGACACCGGGGAGCTGTTTTTT. Protein sequence: CASSIRTSWVDTGELFF. The V call is TRBV19, the J call TRBJ2-2; 8 bases align to TRBD2. Trimming cost V 2 bases and J 3 bases; bases outside gene matches: 8. Germline CDR1 is LNHDA and CDR2 is SQIVND (reference sequence). CDR3 length: 17 amino acids.

The chain employs TRBV4-1 and TRBJ1-5; the D gene is possibly TRBD1 (5 bases). From germline, CDR1 is MGHRA and CDR2 YSYEKL. The CDR3 is 17 amino acids. Trimming shortened V by 0 bases and J by 2 bases, and 14 bases separated the two germline ends. DNA of the CDR3: TGCGCCAGCAGCCAAGAGGGGGGGAGGTTGGGCAATCAGCCCCAGCATTTT. It encodes CASSQEGGRLGNQPQHF.

This chain uses TRBV2 with TRBJ1-5; TRBD1 matches at 9 bases. The CDR3 has 15 residues. V lost 4 bases, J lost 5 bases, and 6 bases stayed unmatched. The germline CDR1 and CDR2 sequences are SNHLY and FYNNEI. The CDR3 protein is CASSGDRERDQPQHF. In nucleotides, the CDR3 is TGTGCCAGCAGTGGGGACAGGGAAAGGGATCAGCCCCAGCATTTT. Combining the CDR3 with reference TRBV2 and TRBJ1-5 gives the whole variable domain EPEVTQTPSHQVTQMGQEVILRCVPISNHLYFYWYRQILGQKVEFLVSFYNNEISEKSEIFDDQFSVERPDGSNFTLKIRSTKLEDSAMYFCASSGDRERDQPQHFGDGTRLSIL.

This clonotype was counted only a few times. V and J are TRBV11-2 and TRBJ2-2; 11 bases fit TRBD2. Trimming cost V 3 bases and J 4 bases; bases outside gene matches: 4. The CDR3 is 16 residues long. Germline V gene sequence: CDR1 SGHAT, CDR2 FQNNGV. As DNA, the CDR3 is TGTGCCAGCAGCTTTACTAGCGGGGGCCGCACCGGGGAGCTGTTTTTT. Its translation: CASSFTSGGRTGELFF.

The J gene is TRBJ1-4, the V gene TRBV4-1; 7 nucleotides line up with TRBD1. The germline gives CDR1 MGHRA, CDR2 YSYEKL. With V trimmed by 4 bases and J by 5 bases, 4 bases remained unmatched. There are 14 residues in the CDR3. The CDR3 DNA sequence: TGCGCCAGCAGCCGACAGGGCACCAATGAAAAACTGTTTTTT. It specifies CASSRQGTNEKLFF.

This clonotype occurred many times. The rearrangement joins TRBV5-6 to TRBJ2-1, with 13 positions matching TRBD2. This CDR3 has 16 amino acids. The junction had 5 bases not matched to a gene; V was cut back by 4 bases and J by 4 bases. Germline CDR1 is SGHDT and CDR2 is YYEEEE. The CDR3 DNA follows: TGTGCCAGCAGCCGCCTGACTAGCGGGGGGTACAATGAGCAGTTCTTC. It translates to CASSRLTSGGYNEQFF.

This clonotype appeared many times. J is TRBJ2-1 and V is TRBV7-9; TRBD2 is a possible D gene (6 bases). CDR3 length equals 16 residues. Looked up from germline, CDR1 is SEHNR and CDR2 is FQNEAQ (reference sequence). The ends were cut back, 3 bases at V and 5 bases at J, with 17 bases in the middle. The CDR3: CASSFGRRATDNEQFF. For the CDR3, the DNA is TGTGCCAGCAGCTTTGGTAGGAGGGCGACAGACAATGAGCAGTTCTTC.

This rearrangement joins TRBV11-2 to TRBJ2-7; 7 bases are shared with TRBD1. There are 13 residues in the CDR3. The ends lost 5 bases at V and 3 bases at J; junction bases unmatched: 4. CDR1 and CDR2 (germline): SGHAT, FQNNGV. The CDR3 loop is CASSPGTDYEQYF. The CDR3 region has the DNA TGTGCCAGCAGCCCCGGGACAGACTACGAGCAGTACTTC.

The V and J genes are TRBV6-1 and TRBJ1-1; D gene uncertain. This CDR3 region has 13 residues. The V gene's germline CDR1 is MNHNS and CDR2 SASEGT. Trimming removed 7 bases at V and 5 bases at J, with 14 bases between. CDR3 DNA sequence: TGTGCCAGCACCTCCGGTGTTGGGACTGAAGCTTTCTTT. The encoded protein is CASTSGVGTEAFF.

The V and J genes are TRBV6-6 and TRBJ2-6, with TRBD1 as a possible D gene (5 bases). V shed 1 base and J shed 1 base, with 20 bases lying between them. The CDR3 has 20 residues. Germline values: CDR1 MNHNY, CDR2 SVGAGI (reference sequence). The CDR3, as DNA: TGTGCCAGCAGTTACTACTTTGGGGCCAGGCCCAATTCTGGGGCCAACGTCCTGACTTTC. Translating gives CASSYYFGARPNSGANVLTF.

This clonotype showed up many times. CDR3 nucleotide sequence: TGTGCCAGCAGTCTACAGGGGGCGAGGTACACTGAAGCTTTCTTT. Translation: CASSLQGARYTEAFF. The chain couples TRBV27 to TRBJ1-1; 9 positions agree with TRBD1. Germline CDR1 reads MNHEY; CDR2 reads SMNVEV (reference sequence). CDR3 size: 15 residues. V gave up 5 bases and J gave up 3 bases; unmatched junction bases: 7.

This rearrangement joins TRBV12-5 to TRBJ2-7; D unresolved. Trimming pared 5 bases from V and 4 bases from J, leaving 15 bases between. Germline V CDR1 and CDR2: LGHNT, FRNRAP. The CDR3 is 14 residues long. CDR3 in amino acids: CASGILSELYEQYF. The CDR3 coding sequence is TGTGCTAGTGGTATCTTGTCAGAGCTATACGAGCAGTACTTC.

This clonotype has at least ten counts. V is TRBV12-3 or TRBV12-4 and J is TRBJ2-1; D remains ambiguous. V was cut by 1 base and J by 3 bases, with 10 bases left in between. There are 15 residues in the CDR3. For the CDR3, the DNA is TGTGCCAGCAGTTTAGGGCCCGGGCACTACAATGAGCAGTTCTTC. It encodes CASSLGPGHYNEQFF.

As regards this clonotype: This may be a read error: a much more frequent sequence differs by one nucleotide. This chain's CDR3 is CANSLLQGFDYGYTF. For the CDR3, the DNA is TGTGCCAACAGTTTACTACAGGGGTTCGACTATGGCTACACCTTC. V usage is TRBV12-3 or TRBV12-4 and J usage is TRBJ1-2; TRBD1 aligns across 7 bases. The CDR3 length is 15 residues.

Only a few counts were recorded for this clonotype. The V call is TRBV28, the J call TRBJ1-1, with D tentatively TRBD1 (5 bases). The CDR3 loop spans 13 amino acids. The germline V gene encodes CDR1 MDHEN and CDR2 SYDVKM. The V end lost 4 bases, the J end lost 7 bases, and 13 bases lay between the germline ends. Here the CDR3 DNA reads TGTGCCAGCAGTTCCCGGGGACGGGTTGAAGCTTTCTTT. This encodes CASSSRGRVEAFF.

The rearrangement links TRBV4-2 to TRBJ2-1, with D unclear. The germline CDR1 and CDR2 sequences are LGHNA and YNFKEQ. V dropped 1 base and J dropped 8 bases, with 6 bases sitting between them. CDR3 length equals 12 residues. The DNA for the CDR3 is TGTGCCAGCAGCCAAGGGGTGGATGAGCAGTTCTTC. Its translation is CASSQGVDEQFF.

This clonotype was detected many times. The chain couples TRBV19 to TRBJ2-1; TRBD2 might be the D (6 bases). CDR1 and CDR2 (germline): LNHDA, SQIVND (reference sequence). Trimming removed 0 bases at V and 10 bases at J, with 19 bases between. The CDR3 length is 16 residues. CDR3 amino acids: CASSIELTSPLGEQFF. For the CDR3, the DNA is TGTGCCAGTAGTATAGAACTAACTAGCCCATTGGGGGAGCAGTTCTTC.

The rearrangement links TRBV12-5 to TRBJ1-6, with TRBD1 matching 7 bases. V dropped 7 bases and J dropped 7; count of bases not matched to a gene: 7. The CDR3 runs to 14 residues. Germline V gene sequence: CDR1 LGHNT, CDR2 FRNRAP. CDR3 residues: CASAWNRGNSPLHF. The CDR3 coding sequence is TGTGCTAGTGCATGGAACAGGGGAAATTCACCCCTCCACTTT. The variable domain in full, with the rest retrieved from reference TRBV12-5 and TRBJ1-6, is DARVTQTPRHKVTEMGQEVTMRCQPILGHNTVFWYRQTMMQGLELLAYFRNRAPLDDSGMPKDRFSAEMPDATLATLKIQPSEPRDSAVYFCASAWNRGNSPLHFGNGTRLTVT.

This clonotype appeared many times. The chain is built from TRBV6-1 and TRBJ1-1, with D tentatively TRBD1 (6 bases). The CDR3 is 15 residues long. V was trimmed by 5 bases and J by 1 base, leaving 14 bases between them. Germline values: CDR1 MNHNS, CDR2 SASEGT. The CDR3 region is CASSLDLQGNTEAFF. DNA of the CDR3: TGTGCCAGCAGTTTAGACTTACAGGGGAACACTGAAGCTTTCTTT.

The rearrangement joins TRBV27 to TRBJ2-3, with 12 bases that match TRBD2. Germline-derived CDR1 and CDR2 are MNHEY and SMNVEV (reference sequence). The CDR3 runs 15 residues. V lost 8 bases, J lost 2 bases, and 5 bases stayed unmatched. The CDR3 bases are TGTGCCAGCGGTACTAGCGGGGGGCTCACAGATACGCAGTATTTT. This codes for CASGTSGGLTDTQYF.